What follows are 5 T cell receptor beta chains derived from one specimen sequenced in a study of control samples from healthy donors and cancer patients (dated by TCRdb to 2020 to 2022). Library creation used the immunoSEQ multiplex PCR assay. TCRdb limited this immuneACCESS table to in-frame rearrangements with V and J called. A share of clones is missing; checked studies link under half to unresolved V genes, and the rest is unexplained. For this sample the table gives roughly 95,000 clones, of which roughly 88% were detected only once. Approximately 14% of the sample goes to the ten largest clones. Source material: blood. The origin of the receptors is a man aged 30-40 years in good health.

V is TRBV29-1 and J is TRBJ1-4, with 9 bases matching TRBD1. The CDR3 consists of 11 residues. CDR1 and CDR2 from the germline V gene are SQVTM and ANQGSEA. With 6 bases clipped from V and 7 bases from J, the junction kept 0 bases outside the gene matches. CDR3 protein: CSVGQGEKLFF. CDR3 sequence (DNA): TGCAGCGTGGGACAGGGTGAAAAACTGTTTTTT.

The gene calls are TRBV2 and TRBJ1-1, with 8 bases identical to TRBD1. Per germline, CDR1 SNHLY and CDR2 FYNNEI. The length of the CDR3 is 14 residues. V shed 4 bases and J 3 bases; nucleotides not matched to a gene: 4. CDR3 bases: TGTGCCAGCAGTGGACAGGGGTCGGACACTGAAGCTTTCTTT. Translated: CASSGQGSDTEAFF.

This chain connects TRBV5-4 to TRBJ2-2; perhaps TRBD2 as D (5 bases). This CDR3 is 15 amino acids long. Germline V gives CDR1 SGHNT, CDR2 YYREEE (reference sequence). Trimming took off 3 bases at V and 6 bases at J, with 15 bases between the two ends. The CDR3 DNA follows: TGTGCCAGCAGCTCACGGGGAGAGGCGGCCGGGGAGCTGTTTTTT. It is translated as CASSSRGEAAGELFF.

The V gene is TRBV18, the J gene TRBJ1-6; D unresolved. The V end was cut by 2 bases, the J end by 6 bases, with 8 bases between. The CDR3 spans 14 residues. Germline V gene lookup returns CDR1 KGHSH and CDR2 LQKENI. The chain's CDR3 is CASSPGESNSPLHF. For the CDR3, the DNA is TGTGCCAGCTCACCAGGGGAGAGTAATTCACCCCTCCACTTT.

This sequence joins TRBV19 and TRBJ2-7; TRBD2 matches at 10 bases. The germline V gene encodes CDR1 LNHDA and CDR2 SQIVND (reference sequence). There are 16 residues in the CDR3. The ends lost 3 bases at V and 0 bases at J; junction bases unmatched: 5. The CDR3 nucleotides are TGTGCCAGTAGTATGGCCCCTAGCGGGAGCTCCTACGAGCAGTACTTC. Protein: CASSMAPSGSSYEQYF.